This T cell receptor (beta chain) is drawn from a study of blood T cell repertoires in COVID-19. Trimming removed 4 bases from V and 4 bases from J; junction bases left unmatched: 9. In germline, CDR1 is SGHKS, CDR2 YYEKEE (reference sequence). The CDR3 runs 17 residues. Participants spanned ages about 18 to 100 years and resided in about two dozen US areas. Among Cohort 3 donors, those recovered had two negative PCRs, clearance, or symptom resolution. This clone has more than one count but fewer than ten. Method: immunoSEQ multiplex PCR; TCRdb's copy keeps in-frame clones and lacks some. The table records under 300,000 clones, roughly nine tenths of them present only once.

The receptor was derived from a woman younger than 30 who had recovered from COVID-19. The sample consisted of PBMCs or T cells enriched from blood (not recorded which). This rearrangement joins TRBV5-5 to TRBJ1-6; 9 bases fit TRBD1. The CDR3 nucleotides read TGTGCCAGCAGCCGAGGGGCAGGACAGGGGTATAATTCACCCCTCCACTTT. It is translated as CASSRGAGQGYNSPLHF.